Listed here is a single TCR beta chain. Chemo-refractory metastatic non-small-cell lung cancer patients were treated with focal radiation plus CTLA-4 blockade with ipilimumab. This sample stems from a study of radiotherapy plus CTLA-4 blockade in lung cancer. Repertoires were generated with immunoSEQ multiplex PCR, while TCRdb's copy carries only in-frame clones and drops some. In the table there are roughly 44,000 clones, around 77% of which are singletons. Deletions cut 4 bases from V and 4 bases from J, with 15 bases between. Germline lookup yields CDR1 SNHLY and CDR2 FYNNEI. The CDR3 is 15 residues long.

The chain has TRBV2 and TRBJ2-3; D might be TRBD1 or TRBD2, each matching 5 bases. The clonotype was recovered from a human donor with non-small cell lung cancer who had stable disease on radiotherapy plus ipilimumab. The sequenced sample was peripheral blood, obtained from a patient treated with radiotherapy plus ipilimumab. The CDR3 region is CASSAGPLDADTQYF. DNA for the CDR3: TGTGCCAGCAGTGCGGGACCACTCGACGCAGATACGCAGTATTTT.